This T cell receptor beta chain originates from a study of PD-1 blockade in classical Hodgkin lymphoma. The CDR3 is made up of 13 amino acids. V shed 5 bases and J shed 7 bases, with 12 bases lying between them. Germline CDR1 and CDR2: SEHNR and FQNEAQ (reference sequence). Method: immunoSEQ multiplex PCR; TCRdb's copy keeps in-frame clones and lacks some. The profile shows more than 12,000 clones, around 93% of them singletons. Stated time point: newly diagnosed, previously untreated cHL patient sample. The study isolated CD8+ T cells from thawed PBMCs by magnetic negative selection. Comparison relied on PBMCs that came from newly diagnosed, untreated classical Hodgkin lymphoma. This clone was counted between two and nine times. Its antigen remains unknown. Overall study findings and caveats: Reported findings placed baseline TCR diversity lower in newly diagnosed patients (compared with healthy donors). Undefined causes, possibly disease activity or prior therapy, underlie the repertoire differences.

The gene calls are TRBV7-9 and TRBJ2-1; TRBD1 is a possible D gene (6 bases). Sequenced sample: CD8+ T cells from blood. The clonotype was recovered from a human donor with classical Hodgkin lymphoma. CDR3 DNA: TGTGCCAGCAGCCCGCCGACAGGAAATGAGCAGTTCTTC. Residues: CASSPPTGNEQFF.